Listed below are T cell receptor beta chains from one sample, sequenced in a study of CD8 T cells in Susac syndrome. TCRdb reprocessed the immunoSEQ multiplex PCR reads via MiXCR and lists one record per CDR3 protein. The table shows 250,000 to 300,000 distinct CDR3 sequences, with 85% occurring only once. The sample comprised CD8+ T cells from PBMCs. These receptor sequences come from a human donor with multiple sclerosis. The CDR3 runs from the conserved cysteine through the conserved F or W. D genes are given only for firm matches. Clone size is not always given. Where it is, it says once, few, many or a class for expanded clones.

>NA|NA|TRBJ1-4|TRBV12-3/TRBV12-4
TGTGCCAGCAGGACCCTTACCAGAGGAAAACTGTTTTTT
CASRTLTRGKLFF
>NA|NA|TRBJ2-7|TRBV27
TGTGCCAGCAGTTTAGTGCTCGGGGCCTACGAGCAGTACTTC
CASSLVLGAYEQYF
>NA|NA|TRBJ1-2|TRBV6-5
TGTGCCAGCAGTTACGCCCGGTACTATGGCTACACCTTC
CASSYARYYGYTF
>TRBD2|NA|TRBJ2-1|TRBV6-2/TRBV6-3
TGTGCCAGCAGGGCGGGAGGAATCTACAATGAGCAGTTCTTC
CASRAGGIYNEQFF
>NA|NA|TRBJ1-5|TRBV7-9
TGTGCCAGCAGTGAGGGACGGAGACCTCATCAGCCCCAGCATTTT
CASSEGRRPHQPQHF
>NA|NA|TRBJ2-1|TRBV2
TGTGCCAGCAGTGAATTGGCGGGACCCACCTACAATGAGCAGTTCTTC
CASSELAGPTYNEQFF
>TRBD2|NA|TRBJ2-2|TRBV12-3/TRBV12-4
TGTGCCAGCGGGTTAGCGGGAGCGACGAACACCGGGGAGCTGTTTTTT
CASGLAGATNTGELFF
>NA|NA|TRBJ1-5|TRBV21-1
TGTGCCAGCAGCACCTCGAGGGGCGAACAGCCCCAGCATTTT
CASSTSRGEQPQHF
>NA|NA|TRBJ2-7|TRBV27
TGTGCCAGCAGCCTTGACTCAGGGGAATCCTACGAGCAGTACTTC
CASSLDSGESYEQYF
>NA|NA|TRBJ2-1|TRBV6-5
TGTGCCAGCAGCTCCGGTGTTCGGGCCTACAATGAGCAGTTCTTC
CASSSGVRAYNEQFF
>NA|few|TRBJ2-6|TRBV28
TGTGCCAGCAGTTTACACAGATACTCTGGGGCCAATGTCCTGACTTTC
CASSLHRYSGANVLTF
>TRBD2|NA|TRBJ2-3|TRBV7-9
TGTGCCAGCAGCTTAGACACAGCGGGAGGGCCGGCAGATACGCAGTATTTT
CASSLDTAGGPADTQYF
>TRBD2|NA|TRBJ2-1|TRBV20-1
TGCAGTGCTACCCCTAGCGGGTCCATTAGCGAGCAGTTCTTC
CSATPSGSISEQFF
>NA|NA|TRBJ2-1|TRBV5-1
TGCGCCAGCAGCTTGAATAGCCTCCAGAATGAGCAGTTCTTC
CASSLNSLQNEQFF
>NA|NA|TRBJ2-2|TRBV24-1
TGTGCCACCAGTGATTTTCAGGACTTAGAAAACACCGGGGAGCTGTTTTTT
CATSDFQDLENTGELFF
>TRBD1|NA|TRBJ1-1|TRBV29-1
TGCAGCGTTGCTGGACAGGGGCCTGAAGCTTTCTTT
CSVAGQGPEAFF
>TRBD1|NA|TRBJ1-1|TRBV30
TGTGCCTGGACAGGGGGAGGATCGTTCGAAGCTTTCTTT
CAWTGGGSFEAFF
>TRBD1|NA|TRBJ2-7|TRBV6-5
TGTGCCAGCATGGGACAGGCCTACGAGCAGTACTTC
CASMGQAYEQYF
>TRBD1|NA|TRBJ2-7|TRBV11-2
TGTGCCAGCAGCTTAGGGACAGGGGGCCACACCTCCTACGAGCAGTACTTC
CASSLGTGGHTSYEQYF
>NA|NA|TRBJ2-1|TRBV12-3/TRBV12-4
TGTGCCAGCAGTTTACGGAGAAGGGTGGCCCTTCGAGTGCCCCGGGACAAGACCTACAATGAGCAGTTCTTC
CASSLRRRVALRVPRDKTYNEQFF
>TRBD1|once|TRBJ2-7|TRBV6-1
TGTGCCAGCAGTGAATCGAGGCCCTGGGACAGCCCATCCTACGAGCAGTACTTC
CASSESRPWDSPSYEQYF
>NA|NA|TRBJ1-1|TRBV4-3
TGCGCCAGCAGCCAAGACGGGGGGCGGGCGACTGAAGCTTTCTTT
CASSQDGGRATEAFF
>NA|NA|TRBJ1-1|TRBV7-9
TGTGCCAGCAGCTTAGCGCAGGGGAAGAGGACTGAAGCTTTCTTT
CASSLAQGKRTEAFF
>TRBD1|NA|TRBJ1-1|TRBV28
TGTGCCAGCAGTCGAGCGACAGGGGTGAACACTGAAGCTTTCTTT
CASSRATGVNTEAFF
>NA|NA|TRBJ1-1|TRBV29-1
TGCAGCGTTATAGGGCAAATTATGGTTGAAGCTTTCTTT
CSVIGQIMVEAFF
>NA|NA|TRBJ1-2|TRBV12-5
TGTGCTAGTGGTTTGGCTTCCGGGACGCCCAGGGGCTACACCTTC
CASGLASGTPRGYTF
>NA|NA|TRBJ1-2|TRBV12-3/TRBV12-4
TGTGCCAGCAGTCCTCCCTCGGGACAAGGCTTTGGCTACACCTTC
CASSPPSGQGFGYTF
>TRBD1|NA|TRBJ2-2|TRBV2
TGTGCCAGCACACCTCAGACAGGGGGCACCGGGGAGCTGTTTTTT
CASTPQTGGTGELFF
>TRBD2|NA|TRBJ2-3|TRBV27
TGTGCCAGCAGTTTACTAGCGGGCCTCGAGGGGGATACGCAGTATTTT
CASSLLAGLEGDTQYF
>NA|once|TRBJ2-3|TRBV20-1
TGCAGTGCCCCTCTAGGGCGGAACACAGATACGCAGTATTTT
CSAPLGRNTDTQYF
>NA|NA|TRBJ2-3|TRBV7-6
TGTGCCAGCAGCTTAAGGGTAGCACTTGGCACAGATACGCAGTATTTT
CASSLRVALGTDTQYF
>NA|NA|TRBJ1-1|TRBV12-3/TRBV12-4
TGTGCCAGCAGTAAGCTCATACAGGGAAACACTGAAGCTTTCTTT
CASSKLIQGNTEAFF
>NA|NA|TRBJ2-7|TRBV7-9
TGTGCCAGCAGCAATACAATCGGCTACGAGCAGTACTTC
CASSNTIGYEQYF
>NA|NA|TRBJ2-7|TRBV5-6
TGTGCCAGCAGCGGTGGGACCGAGGCCTACGAGCAGTACTTC
CASSGGTEAYEQYF
>TRBD1|few|TRBJ2-3|TRBV19
TGTGCCAGTAGTTTCGGGACAGGGAGGACAGATACGCAGTATTTT
CASSFGTGRTDTQYF
>NA|NA|TRBJ2-3|TRBV11-2
TGTGCCAGCAGCTCCAGACTCGTGGCACCAGATACGCAGTATTTT
CASSSRLVAPDTQYF
>NA|NA|TRBJ2-7|TRBV15
TGTGCCACCAGCAGAGTACGTTTCTACGAGCAGTACTTC
CATSRVRFYEQYF
>NA|once|TRBJ1-1|TRBV5-4
TGTGCCAGCAGGAACTGGGGGGGCACTGAAGCTTTCTTT
CASRNWGGTEAFF
>TRBD2|NA|TRBJ2-5|TRBV27
TGTGCCAGCAGCCGCGGGACTAGCGGCCAAGAGACCCAGTACTTC
CASSRGTSGQETQYF
>TRBD2|NA|TRBJ2-7|TRBV27
TGTGCCAGCAGTTTACTAGCGGGGTACGAGCAGTACTTC
CASSLLAGYEQYF
>NA|NA|TRBJ2-1|TRBV9
TGTGCCAGCAGCCCTAGGACTCCCGGCAATGAGCAGTTCTTC
CASSPRTPGNEQFF
>NA|NA|TRBJ2-4|TRBV28
TGTGCCAGCAGTCGACAGTCCTTCCATTACTTC
CASSRQSFHYF
>NA|NA|TRBJ2-3|TRBV28
TGTGCCAGCAGGTCCTCAGGTTCAGATACGCAGTATTTT
CASRSSGSDTQYF
>NA|NA|TRBJ1-2|TRBV29-1
TGCAGCGTTGAAGATAGGGGGGGATGGTCTGGCTACACCTTC
CSVEDRGGWSGYTF
>NA|NA|TRBJ2-7|TRBV2
TGTGCCAGCAGTGAACCACAACGGCAGGCTGGAACCTACGAGCAGTACTTC
CASSEPQRQAGTYEQYF
>TRBD2|NA|TRBJ2-1|TRBV6-5
TGTGCCAGCAGTTTAGCCGGGACTAGCGGCAATGAGCAGTTCTTC
CASSLAGTSGNEQFF